This T cell receptor beta chain was documented in a study of regulatory T cells in long-lasting Graves disease (dated by TCRdb to the early 2020s). General notes on the study: Patients with newly diagnosed Graves' disease had been on antithyroid drugs for under 3 months. Patients with persistent Graves' disease were compared with patients with newly diagnosed Graves' disease using TCR sequencing and RNA sequencing of peripheral blood. A total of about 35 samples underwent TCR sequencing, from about 13 patients with persistent Graves' disease and around 20 patients with newly diagnosed Graves' disease. The study was conducted in China and was registered as a clinical trial.

Sample time point, as interpreted from the label and publication: newly diagnosed GD, antithyroid drugs for less than 3 months. For both TCR sequencing and RNA sequencing, RNA was extracted from PBMCs in TRIzol. Graves' disease was diagnosed according to American Thyroid Association guidelines. The patients came from an endocrinology department in Xi'an, China. From each patient, around 9.3 milliliters of peripheral blood was collected into an EDTA anticoagulant tube. Ficoll Paque Plus density gradient separation was used to isolate PBMCs, and no further T cell sorting was done. An Agilent 2100 Bioanalyzer and agarose gel were used to assess RNA quality, and a NanoDrop 2000 was used to measure RNA concentration. The CDR3, from cysteine to phenylalanine, totals 15 residues. Only the CDR3 region is kept as DNA, spanning 45 bases read in frame from base 1. The V and J ends are trimmed by 5 bases and 9 bases, leaving 22 bases between them. According to the germline V gene, CDR1 reads SGHNT and CDR2 reads YENEEA.

The method was multiplex PCR. Data came from an Illumina HiSeq 4000. CDR3 regions were amplified by Arm-PCR with iRepertoire HTBI primers to construct TCR beta libraries. Before sequencing, the PCR products underwent gel purification. The original methods were these. A total of 62 TRBV and 14 TRBJ segments were identified across samples and were used for gene usage analysis of CDR3 amino acid clonotypes. COPE and FqMerger were used to merge the filtered high-quality paired reads into contigs. BLAST was used to align contigs to IMGT TRBV, TRBD and TRBJ reference genes, and CDR3 was defined according to IMGT. Highly expanded clones were defined as clonotypes with a frequency above 0.1%. Shannon entropy was used to measure repertoire diversity, and the Gini coefficient was used to measure V-J evenness. A clonotype found in more than one individual was treated as public. TCRdb redid the processing of the public reads, applying fastp at Q25 and MiXCR, and retained in-frame beta chains. Entries are consolidated by CDR3 protein sequence, retaining the most common genes and DNA. These V and J calls derive from TCRdb rather than the authors' analysis. In this sample the table shows fewer than 450,000 distinct CDR3 sequences, approximately 16% of which occur a single time. Over 7.5% of the sample is taken by the ten largest.

The paper's findings and limits, for the study overall: The study examined only peripheral blood because the primary lesion, thyroid tissue, could not be accessed. Compared with newly diagnosed patients, persistent Graves' disease patients had lower TCR Shannon entropy and fewer highly expanded clones, which suggests clonal expansion. The authors acknowledged the small sample size as a limitation that may reduce accuracy. Sequencing and analysis were restricted to the TCR beta chain. TRBV28, TRBJ1-2 and TRBJ2-5 were preferentially used in persistent disease, while TRBV20-1 and TRBJ2-1 were favored in newly diagnosed disease. More public clonotypes were shared among persistent patients (fewer than 3,000) than among newly diagnosed patients (roughly 1,000).

This clonotype occurred many times. The specificity of this receptor is unknown. It has no much larger one-base neighbor in the sample; base qualities were not kept. A further study also used this sample, focusing on T cells in Graves' hyperthyroidism and ophthalmopathy. According to the second study: A patient counted as having stable Graves' hyperthyroidism if no progression to ophthalmopathy occurred over 18 months of follow-up. Hyperthyroidism patients were aged 18 to 65 years and newly diagnosed, with disease duration of less than 2 months. Exclusion was applied to patients with uncontrolled infections, other autoimmune diseases, pregnancy or lactation. Diagnoses relied on clinical symptoms, serum thyroxine and TRAb, thyroid ultrasound and orbital computed tomography. The TCR CDR3 was subjected to a first round of RT-PCR using the HTBI primer set and the Qiagen OneStep RT-PCR kit. Most expanded thyroid clonotypes (frequency above 0.001) were also detected in blood, a finding suggesting that blood repertoires may reflect thyroid immune responses. In cross-validation, a model built on a 13 V-J signature told ophthalmopathy apart from stable hyperthyroidism with roughly 87% sensitivity and 81% to 82% specificity, and in testing the same model reached 80%/75%. In validation, the model predicted progression to ophthalmopathy a median of around 6.5 months before onset, with 70% to 71% sensitivity and roughly 79% specificity. A discovery cohort of roughly 100 patients, roughly 45 with Graves' ophthalmopathy and about 58 with stable Graves' hyperthyroidism, was used to find distinguishing TCR V-J signatures. Prospective prediction of ophthalmopathy was tested in an independent validation cohort of 18 to 20 hyperthyroidism patients and 17 patients who later progressed to ophthalmopathy. The 100 or so discovery patients were randomly divided into training and test sets at a 7:3 ratio. Thyroid tissue and blood T-cell repertoires from more than five Graves' hyperthyroidism patients were also compared in the study. Once sampling was done, hyperthyroidism patients were given methimazole at a starting dose of 30 mg daily, whereas ophthalmopathy patients were given high-dose intravenous methylprednisolone. A second multiplex PCR round built the libraries, followed by size selection and purification. Sequencing of the libraries was done on an Illumina HiSeq2000 using paired-end 100 bp reads. SOAPnuke was used to process the raw data, throwing out any read that contained adapters or uncalled bases, had a mean Phred below 15, or lacked an exact constant-primer or identifier match. High-quality paired reads were merged using COPE v1.2.5, and each unique nucleotide sequence was defined as a clonotype. Clonotypes were aligned to IMGT TRBV, TRBD and TRBJ reference segments using MiTCR v1.1. The analysis included only V-J combinations with a frequency above 0.0001, which together covered around 99% of the repertoires. The TCS score was defined as F50 (clonal expansion) divided by E x V (chaos), with BLOSUM62-based TCRdist calculated between CDR3 peptides within each V-J. Welch's t-statistics and random forest reduced roughly 530 V-J features to 10 to 15, which were used in a naive Bayes classifier (R e1071). No statistical method was used to fix the sample size in advance, and group allocation was not hidden from the investigators. TCR Vbeta CDR3 sequencing of roughly 140 peripheral blood samples (fewer than 45 ophthalmopathy, over 70 hyperthyroidism and around 17 progressor patients) is reported in the paper.

Sequenced here: peripheral blood mononuclear cells (PBMCs), sampled at new diagnosis, from a patient treated with antithyroid drugs. The chain employs TRBV11-3 and TRBJ2-5; the D gene could be TRBD1 or TRBD2, each one agreeing over 5 bases. This TCR derives from a woman aged 40 to 50 with Graves disease. Donor details come from another sample of the same person, matched by shared clones. The CDR3 loop reads CASSPPGTAAWAQYF. The DNA sequence reads TGTGCCAGCAGCCCCCCCGGGACGGCCGCTTGGGCCCAGTACTTC.